This T cell receptor beta chain was identified during a study of CD8 T cells in Susac syndrome. Regarding the study as a whole: The study recognized that the number of individuals in its TCR sequencing and HLA analysis was relatively small.

It was with random hexamers that roughly 0.5 to 1 ug RNA was reverse transcribed. Amplification of TCR beta CDR3 across 54 Vbeta and 13 Jbeta was performed with immunoSEQ multiplex PCR. TCRdb reanalysed the immunoSEQ multiplex PCR reads using MiXCR and keeps one entry per CDR3 protein. Of some 65,000 distinct CDR3 sequences in the sample, over 85% are singletons; the top ten hold about 0.61%. As for this clonotype: What it binds is not known.

The authors sequenced TCR beta from blood CD8+ and CD4+ T cells. Both CD4+ and CD8+ T cells were negatively isolated, and TEMRA cells underwent FACS enrichment. Sequenced sample: CD8+ T cells from PBMCs. The TCR comes from a human donor with multiple sclerosis.

CDR3 loop: CSAVPQGARGEQYF. Here the CDR3 DNA reads TGCAGTGCTGTCCCACAGGGGGCGCGCGGCGAGCAGTACTTC. The V gene is TRBV20-1, the J gene TRBJ2-7, with 9 bases matching TRBD1. The CDR3 extends over 14 amino acids. V dropped 5 bases and J dropped 6; count of bases not matched to a gene: 11. The germline V gene encodes CDR1 DFQATT and CDR2 SNEGSKA (reference sequence).